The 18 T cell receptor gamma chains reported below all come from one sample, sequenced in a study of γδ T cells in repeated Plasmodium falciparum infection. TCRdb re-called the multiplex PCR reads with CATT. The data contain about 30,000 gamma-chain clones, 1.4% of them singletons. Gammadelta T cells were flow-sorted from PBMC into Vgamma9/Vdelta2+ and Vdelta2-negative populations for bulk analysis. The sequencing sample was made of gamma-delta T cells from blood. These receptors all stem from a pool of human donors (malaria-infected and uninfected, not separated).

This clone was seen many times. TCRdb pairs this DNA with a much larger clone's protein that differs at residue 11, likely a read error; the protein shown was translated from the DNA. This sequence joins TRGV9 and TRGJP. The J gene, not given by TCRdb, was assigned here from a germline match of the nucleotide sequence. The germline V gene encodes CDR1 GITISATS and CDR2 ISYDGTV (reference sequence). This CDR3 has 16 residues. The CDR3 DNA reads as TGTGCCTTGTGGGATCAACAAGAGTTGGGCGAAAAAATCAAGGTATTT. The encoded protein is CALWDQQELGEKIKVF.

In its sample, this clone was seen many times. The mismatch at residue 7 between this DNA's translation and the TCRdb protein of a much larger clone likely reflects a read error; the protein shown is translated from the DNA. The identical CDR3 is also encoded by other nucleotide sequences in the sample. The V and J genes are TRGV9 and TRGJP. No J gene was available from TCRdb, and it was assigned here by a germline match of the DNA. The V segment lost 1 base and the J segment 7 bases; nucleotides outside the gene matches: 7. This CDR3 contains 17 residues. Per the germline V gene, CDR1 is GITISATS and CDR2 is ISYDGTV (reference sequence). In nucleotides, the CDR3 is TGTGCCTTGTGGGAGGTTCGGTTGGAGTTGGGCAAAAAAATCAAGGTATTT. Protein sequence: CALWEVRLELGKKIKVF.

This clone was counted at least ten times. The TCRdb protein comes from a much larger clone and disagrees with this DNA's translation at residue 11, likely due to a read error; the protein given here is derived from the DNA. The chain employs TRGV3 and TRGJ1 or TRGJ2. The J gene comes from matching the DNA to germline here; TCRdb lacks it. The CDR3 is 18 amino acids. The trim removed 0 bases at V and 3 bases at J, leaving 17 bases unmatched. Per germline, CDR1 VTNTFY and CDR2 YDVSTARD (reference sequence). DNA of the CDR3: TGTGCCACCTGGGACAGGCGAATAGCCAGGGCCCTTTATTATAAGAAACTCTTT. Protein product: CATWDRRIARALYYKKLF.

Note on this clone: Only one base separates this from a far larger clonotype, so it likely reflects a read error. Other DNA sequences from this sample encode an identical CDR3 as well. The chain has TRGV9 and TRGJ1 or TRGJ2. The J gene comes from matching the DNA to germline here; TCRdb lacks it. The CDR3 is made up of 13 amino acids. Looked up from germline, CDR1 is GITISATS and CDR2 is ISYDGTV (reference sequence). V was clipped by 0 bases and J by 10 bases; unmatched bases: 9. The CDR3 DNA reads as TGTGCCTTGTGGGAGGTGCTACGGTACAAGAAACTCTTT. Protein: CALWEVLRYKKLF.

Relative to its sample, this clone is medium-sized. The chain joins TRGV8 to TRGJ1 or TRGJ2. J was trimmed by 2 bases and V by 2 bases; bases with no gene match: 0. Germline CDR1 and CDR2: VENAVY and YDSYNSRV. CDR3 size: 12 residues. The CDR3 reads CATWDNYYKKLF. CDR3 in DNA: TGTGCCACCTGGGATAATTATTATAAGAAACTCTTT.

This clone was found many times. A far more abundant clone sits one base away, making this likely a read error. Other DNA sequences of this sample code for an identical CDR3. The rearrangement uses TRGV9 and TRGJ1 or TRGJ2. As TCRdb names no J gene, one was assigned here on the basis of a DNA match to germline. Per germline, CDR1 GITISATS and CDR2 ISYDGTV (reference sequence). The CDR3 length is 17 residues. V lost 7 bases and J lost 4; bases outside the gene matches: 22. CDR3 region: CALCLHNRQPNYYKKLF. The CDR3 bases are TGTGCCTTGTGTCTCCACAACCGACAACCGAACTATTATAAGAAACTCTTT.

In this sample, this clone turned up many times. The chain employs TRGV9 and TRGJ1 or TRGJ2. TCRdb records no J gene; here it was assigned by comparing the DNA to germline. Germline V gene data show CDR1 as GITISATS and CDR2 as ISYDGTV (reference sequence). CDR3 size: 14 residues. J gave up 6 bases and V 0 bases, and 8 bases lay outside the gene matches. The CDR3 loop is CALWEVPLGYKKLF. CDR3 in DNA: TGTGCCTTGTGGGAGGTGCCCCTCGGTTATAAGAAACTCTTT.

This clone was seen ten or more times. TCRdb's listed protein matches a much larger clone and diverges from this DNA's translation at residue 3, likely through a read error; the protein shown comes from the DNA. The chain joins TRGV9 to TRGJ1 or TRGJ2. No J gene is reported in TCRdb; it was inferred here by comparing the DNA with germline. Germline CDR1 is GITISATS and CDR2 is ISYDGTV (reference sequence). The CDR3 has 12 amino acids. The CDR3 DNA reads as TGTGCCTCGTGGGATCCCTATTATAAGAAACTCTTT. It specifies CASWDPYYKKLF.

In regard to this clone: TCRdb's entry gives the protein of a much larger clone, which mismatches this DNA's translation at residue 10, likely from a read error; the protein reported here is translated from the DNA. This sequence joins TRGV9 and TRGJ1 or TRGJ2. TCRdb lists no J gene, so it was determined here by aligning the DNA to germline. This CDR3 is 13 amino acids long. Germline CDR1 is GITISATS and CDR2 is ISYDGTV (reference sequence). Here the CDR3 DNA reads TGTGCCTTGTGGGATTTCTCGTATTATGAGAAACTCTTT. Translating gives CALWDFSYYEKLF.

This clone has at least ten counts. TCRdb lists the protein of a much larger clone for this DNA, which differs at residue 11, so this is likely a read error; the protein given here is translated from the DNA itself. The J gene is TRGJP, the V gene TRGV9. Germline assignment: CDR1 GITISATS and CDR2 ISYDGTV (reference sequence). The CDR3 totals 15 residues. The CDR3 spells CALWEVELGKRIKVF. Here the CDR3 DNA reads TGTGCCTTGTGGGAGGTGGAGTTGGGCAAAAGAATCAAGGTATTT.

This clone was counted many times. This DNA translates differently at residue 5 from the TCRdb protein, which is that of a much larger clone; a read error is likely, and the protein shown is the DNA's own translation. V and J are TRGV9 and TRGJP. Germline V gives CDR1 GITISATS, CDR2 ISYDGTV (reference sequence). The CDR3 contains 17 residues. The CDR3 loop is CALWGVHVGLGKKIKVF. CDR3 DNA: TGTGCCTTGTGGGGGGTGCACGTTGGGTTGGGCAAAAAAATCAAGGTATTT.

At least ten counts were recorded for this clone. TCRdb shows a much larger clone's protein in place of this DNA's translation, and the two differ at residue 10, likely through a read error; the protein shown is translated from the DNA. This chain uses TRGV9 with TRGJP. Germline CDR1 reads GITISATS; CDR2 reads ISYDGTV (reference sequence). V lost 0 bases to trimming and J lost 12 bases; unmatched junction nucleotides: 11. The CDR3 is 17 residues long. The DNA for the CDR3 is TGTGCCTTGTGGGAGGTGTTGGTAGGGTCGGGCAAAAAAATCAAGGTATTT. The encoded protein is CALWEVLVGSGKKIKVF.

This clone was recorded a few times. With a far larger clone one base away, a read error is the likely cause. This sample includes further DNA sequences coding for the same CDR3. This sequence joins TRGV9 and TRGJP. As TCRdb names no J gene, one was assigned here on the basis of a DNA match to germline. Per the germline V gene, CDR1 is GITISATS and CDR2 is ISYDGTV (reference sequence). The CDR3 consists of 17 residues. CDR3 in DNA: TGCGCCTTGTGGGAGAGAGAAGAAGAGTTGGGCAAAAAAATCAAGGTATTT. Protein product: CALWEREEELGKKIKVF.

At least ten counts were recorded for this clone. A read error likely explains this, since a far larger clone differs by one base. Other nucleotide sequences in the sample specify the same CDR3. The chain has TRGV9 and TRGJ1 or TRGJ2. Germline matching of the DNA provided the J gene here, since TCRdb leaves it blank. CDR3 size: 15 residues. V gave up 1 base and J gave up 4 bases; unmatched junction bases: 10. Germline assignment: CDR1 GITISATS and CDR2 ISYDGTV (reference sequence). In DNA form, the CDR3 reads TGTGCCTTGTGGGAGGTCACTAGAACCTATTATAAGAAACTCTTT. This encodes CALWEVTRTYYKKLF.

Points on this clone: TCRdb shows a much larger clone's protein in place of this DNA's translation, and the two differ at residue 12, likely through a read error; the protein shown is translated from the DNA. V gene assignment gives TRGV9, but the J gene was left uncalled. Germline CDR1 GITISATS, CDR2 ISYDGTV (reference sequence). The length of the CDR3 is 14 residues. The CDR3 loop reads CALWEVPFCYKRLF. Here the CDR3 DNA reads TGTGCCTTGTGGGAGGTGCCCTTTTGTTATAAGAGACTCTTT.

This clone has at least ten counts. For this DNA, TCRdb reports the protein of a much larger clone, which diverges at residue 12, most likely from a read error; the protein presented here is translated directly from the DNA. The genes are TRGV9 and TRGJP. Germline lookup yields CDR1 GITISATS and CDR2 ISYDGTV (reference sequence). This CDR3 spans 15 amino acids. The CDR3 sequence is CALWATELGKKVKVF. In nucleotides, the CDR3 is TGTGCCTTGTGGGCGACTGAGTTGGGCAAAAAAGTCAAGGTATTT.

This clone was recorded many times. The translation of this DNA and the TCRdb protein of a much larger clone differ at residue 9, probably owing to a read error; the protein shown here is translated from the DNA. In nucleotides, the CDR3 is TGTGCCACCTGGGACAGGCCGGGGAGTTATTATAAGAAACTCTTT. Protein sequence: CATWDRPGSYYKKLF. V gene TRGV5 combines with J gene TRGJ1 or TRGJ2. Since TCRdb gives no J gene, matching the DNA to germline was used here to assign it. CDR1 is VINAFY and CDR2 is YDVSNSKD in the germline V gene. The V segment lost 0 bases and the J segment 3 bases; nucleotides outside the gene matches: 8. The CDR3 extends over 15 amino acids.

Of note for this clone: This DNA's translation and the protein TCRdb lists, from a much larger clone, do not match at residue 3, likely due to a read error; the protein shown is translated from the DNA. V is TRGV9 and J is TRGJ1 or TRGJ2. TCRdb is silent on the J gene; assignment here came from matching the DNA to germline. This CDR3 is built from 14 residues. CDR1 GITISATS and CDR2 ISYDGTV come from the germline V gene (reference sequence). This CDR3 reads CASWEREVEYKKLF. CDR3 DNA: TGTGCCTCGTGGGAGAGGGAGGTGGAATATAAGAAACTCTTT.